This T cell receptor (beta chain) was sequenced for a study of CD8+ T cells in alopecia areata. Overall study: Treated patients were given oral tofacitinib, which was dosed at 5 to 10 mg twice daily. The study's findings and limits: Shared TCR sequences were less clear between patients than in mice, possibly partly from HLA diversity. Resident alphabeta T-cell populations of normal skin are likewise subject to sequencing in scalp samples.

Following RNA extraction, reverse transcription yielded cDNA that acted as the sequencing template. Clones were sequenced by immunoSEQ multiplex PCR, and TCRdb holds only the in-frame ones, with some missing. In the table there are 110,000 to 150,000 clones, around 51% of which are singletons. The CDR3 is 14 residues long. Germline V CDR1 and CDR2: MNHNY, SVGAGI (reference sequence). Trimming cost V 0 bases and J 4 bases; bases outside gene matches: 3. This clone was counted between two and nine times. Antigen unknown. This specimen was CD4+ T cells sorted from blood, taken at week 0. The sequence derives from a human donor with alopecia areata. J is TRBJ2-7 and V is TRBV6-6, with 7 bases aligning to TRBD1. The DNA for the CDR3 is TGTGCCAGCAGTTACTCGACCAGGGGGTACGAGCAGTACTTC. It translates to CASSYSTRGYEQYF.